Sequencing of this TCR beta chain was carried out in a study of OX40 agonist ivuxolimab in advanced cancers. Across the whole study: Checkpoint inhibitors had been given previously to about 40% of patients.

Samples were taken at baseline and on day 1 of cycles 4 and 7. Sequenced by immunoSEQ multiplex PCR; TCRdb stores in-frame clones only, minus some. The sample consists of 13,000 or so clones, 82% of them appearing once. Sequencing was performed on CD4+ or CD8+ T cells sorted from blood, taken in a trial of the OX40 agonist ivuxolimab. The source of this sequence is an adult with an advanced solid tumor such as melanoma, head and neck, liver or kidney cancer.

The CDR3 nucleotides are TGTGCCAGCAGTCCGTCGGGAAGGGAGCAGTACTTC. This codes for CASSPSGREQYF. J is TRBJ2-7 and V is TRBV27, with D possibly being TRBD2 (5 bases). V lost 5 bases and J 7 bases, leaving 12 bases between the germline ends. The CDR3 spans 12 residues. The germline gives CDR1 MNHEY, CDR2 SMNVEV (reference sequence).